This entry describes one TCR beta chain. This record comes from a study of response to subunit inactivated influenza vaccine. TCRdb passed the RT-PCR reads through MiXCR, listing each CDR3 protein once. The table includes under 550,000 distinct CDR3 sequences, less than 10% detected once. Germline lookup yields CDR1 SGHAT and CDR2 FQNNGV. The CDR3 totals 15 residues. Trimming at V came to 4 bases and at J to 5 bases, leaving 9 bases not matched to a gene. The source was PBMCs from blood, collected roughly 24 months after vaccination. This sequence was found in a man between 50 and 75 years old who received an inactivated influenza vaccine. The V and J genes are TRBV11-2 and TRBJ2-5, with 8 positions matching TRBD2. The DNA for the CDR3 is TGTGCCAGCAGCTGGAGTAGCGGGAACTATGAGACCCAGTACTTC. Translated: CASSWSSGNYETQYF.